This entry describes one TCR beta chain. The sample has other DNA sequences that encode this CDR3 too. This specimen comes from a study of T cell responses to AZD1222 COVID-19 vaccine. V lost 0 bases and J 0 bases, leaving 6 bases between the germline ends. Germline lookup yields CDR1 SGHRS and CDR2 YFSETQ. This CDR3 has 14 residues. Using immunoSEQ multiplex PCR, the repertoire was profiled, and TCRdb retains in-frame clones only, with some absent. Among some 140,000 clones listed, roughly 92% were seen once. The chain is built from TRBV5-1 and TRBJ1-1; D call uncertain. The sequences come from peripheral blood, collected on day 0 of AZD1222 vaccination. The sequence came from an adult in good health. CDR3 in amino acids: CASSLGDMNTEAFF. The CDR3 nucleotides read TGCGCCAGCAGCTTGGGAGACATGAACACTGAAGCTTTCTTT. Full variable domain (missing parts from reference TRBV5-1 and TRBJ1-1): KAGVTQTPRYLIKTRGQQVTLSCSPISGHRSVSWYQQTPGQGLQFLFEYFSETQRNKGNFPGRFSGRQFSNSRSEMNVSTLELGDSALYLCASSLGDMNTEAFFGQGTRLTVV.